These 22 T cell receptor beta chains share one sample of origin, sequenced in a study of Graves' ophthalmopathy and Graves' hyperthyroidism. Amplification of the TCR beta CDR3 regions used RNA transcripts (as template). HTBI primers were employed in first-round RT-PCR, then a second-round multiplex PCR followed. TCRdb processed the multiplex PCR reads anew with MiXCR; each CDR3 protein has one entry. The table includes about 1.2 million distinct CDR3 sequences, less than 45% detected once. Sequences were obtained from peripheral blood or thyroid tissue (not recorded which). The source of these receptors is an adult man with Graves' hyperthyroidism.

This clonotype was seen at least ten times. CDR3 nucleotide sequence: TGTGCCATCAGTGATAGTCGGACAGACCACCAAGAGACCCAGTACTTC. The encoded protein is CAISDSRTDHQETQYF. The chain uses TRBV10-3 and TRBJ2-5, with D possibly matching TRBD1 (6 bases). Trimming pared 3 bases from V and 0 bases from J, leaving 14 bases between. The CDR3 totals 16 residues. Looked up from germline, CDR1 is ENHRY and CDR2 is SYGVKD.

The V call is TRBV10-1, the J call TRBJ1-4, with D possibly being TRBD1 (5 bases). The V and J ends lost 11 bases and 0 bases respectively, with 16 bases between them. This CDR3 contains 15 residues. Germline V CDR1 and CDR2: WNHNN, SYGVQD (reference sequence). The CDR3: CAPGREEPTNEKLFF. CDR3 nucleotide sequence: TGCGCCCCAGGGCGGGAGGAACCAACTAATGAAAAACTGTTTTTT.

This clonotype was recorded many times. Here the CDR3 DNA reads TGTGCCAGCAGCTACGGGACTAGCGGGTTCTACGAGCAGTACTTC. Amino acid sequence: CASSYGTSGFYEQYF. This rearrangement joins TRBV7-8 to TRBJ2-7; 12 bases are shared with TRBD2. V dropped 4 bases and J dropped 3; count of bases not matched to a gene: 4. CDR3 length equals 15 residues. CDR1 SGHVS and CDR2 FQNEAQ come from the germline V gene.

The CDR3 DNA sequence: TGTGCCAGCAGCTTCGCAGCGGGAGTTCCCGAGCATTTT. Amino acids: CASSFAAGVPEHF. The chain links TRBV7-2 to TRBJ1-5; no clear D gene. V was pared by 3 bases and J by 14 bases, with 17 bases between. There are 13 residues in the CDR3. Germline V CDR1 and CDR2: SGHTA, FQGNSA.

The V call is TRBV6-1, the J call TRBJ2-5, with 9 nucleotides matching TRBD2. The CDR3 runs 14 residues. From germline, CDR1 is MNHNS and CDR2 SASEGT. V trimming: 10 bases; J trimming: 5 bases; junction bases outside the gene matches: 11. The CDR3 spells CANSAGGSLETQYF. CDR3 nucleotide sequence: TGTGCCAATTCGGCGGGAGGGTCTCTTGAGACCCAGTACTTC.

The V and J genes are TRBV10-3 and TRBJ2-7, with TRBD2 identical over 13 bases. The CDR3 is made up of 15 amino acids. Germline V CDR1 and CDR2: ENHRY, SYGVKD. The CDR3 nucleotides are TGTCCCGATAGGACTAGCGGGAGCGCCTCCTACGAGCAGTACTTC. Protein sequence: CPDRTSGSASYEQYF.

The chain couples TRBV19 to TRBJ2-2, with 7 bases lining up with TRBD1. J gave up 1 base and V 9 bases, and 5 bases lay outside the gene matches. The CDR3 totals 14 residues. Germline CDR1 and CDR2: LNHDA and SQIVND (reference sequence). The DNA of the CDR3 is TGTGCCAGCTGGACAGGACAGAACACCGGGGAGCTGTTTTTT. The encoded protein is CASWTGQNTGELFF.

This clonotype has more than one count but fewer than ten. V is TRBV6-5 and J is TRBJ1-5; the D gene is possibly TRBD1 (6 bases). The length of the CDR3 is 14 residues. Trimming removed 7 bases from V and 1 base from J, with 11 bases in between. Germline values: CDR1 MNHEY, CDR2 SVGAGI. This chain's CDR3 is CASIPDRSNQPQHF. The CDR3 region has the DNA TGTGCCAGCATTCCCGACAGGAGCAATCAGCCCCAGCATTTT.

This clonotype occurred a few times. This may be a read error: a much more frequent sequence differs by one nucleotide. The CDR3 DNA is TGTGCCAGCAGTGTCGGGACAGGCAGAAGCAATCAGCCCCAGCATTTT. Protein product: CASSVGTGRSNQPQHF. The rearrangement joins TRBV2 to TRBJ1-5; 8 nucleotides line up with TRBD1. Trimming took 4 bases from V and 1 from J; bases not matched to a gene: 6. This CDR3 has 16 amino acids. The germline V gene has CDR1 SNHLY and CDR2 FYNNEI.

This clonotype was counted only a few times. This chain's CDR3 is CASTKNPGARESGELFF. The CDR3 bases are TGTGCCAGCACCAAAAACCCAGGGGCTCGTGAGAGCGGGGAGCTGTTTTTT. The chain joins TRBV7-9 to TRBJ2-2; D perhaps matches TRBD1 (6 bases). Germline V gene data show CDR1 as SEHNR and CDR2 as FQNEAQ (reference sequence). CDR3 length equals 17 residues. V was shortened by 7 bases and J by 7 bases, with 25 bases between the two germline ends.

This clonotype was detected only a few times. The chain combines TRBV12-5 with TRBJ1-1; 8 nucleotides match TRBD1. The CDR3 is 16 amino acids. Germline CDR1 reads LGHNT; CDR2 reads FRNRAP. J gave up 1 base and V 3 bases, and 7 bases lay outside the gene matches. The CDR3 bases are TGTGCTAGTGGTTTCTCGACAGGGGACTCGAACACTGAAGCTTTCTTT. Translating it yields CASGFSTGDSNTEAFF.

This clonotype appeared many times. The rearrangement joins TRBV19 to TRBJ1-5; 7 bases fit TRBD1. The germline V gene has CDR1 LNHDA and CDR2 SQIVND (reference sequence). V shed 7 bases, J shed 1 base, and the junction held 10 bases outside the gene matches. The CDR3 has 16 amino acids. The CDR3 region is CASNPRQGSSNQPQHF. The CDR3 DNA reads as TGTGCCAGTAATCCTAGACAGGGTTCGAGCAATCAGCCCCAGCATTTT.

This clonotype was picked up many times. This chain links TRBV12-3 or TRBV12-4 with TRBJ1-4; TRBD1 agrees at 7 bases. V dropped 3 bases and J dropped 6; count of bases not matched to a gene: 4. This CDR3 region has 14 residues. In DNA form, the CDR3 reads TGTGCCAGCAGTTTTGGACAGGCAGATGAAAAACTGTTTTTT. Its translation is CASSFGQADEKLFF.

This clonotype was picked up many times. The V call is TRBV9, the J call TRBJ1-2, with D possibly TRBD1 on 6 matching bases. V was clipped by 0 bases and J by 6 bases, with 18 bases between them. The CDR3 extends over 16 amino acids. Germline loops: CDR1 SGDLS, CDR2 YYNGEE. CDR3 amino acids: CASSVGPTPGGDGYTF. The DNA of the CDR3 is TGTGCCAGCAGCGTAGGGCCTACGCCGGGGGGCGATGGCTACACCTTC.

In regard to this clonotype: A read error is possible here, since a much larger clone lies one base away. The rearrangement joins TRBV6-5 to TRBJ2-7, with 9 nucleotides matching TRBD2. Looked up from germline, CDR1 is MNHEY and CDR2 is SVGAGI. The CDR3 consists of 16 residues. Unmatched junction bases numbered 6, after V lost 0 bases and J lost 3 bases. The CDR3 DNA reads TGTGCCAGCAGTTACTCTGGCGGGGGGGCGAACTACGAGCAGTACTTC. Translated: CASSYSGGGANYEQYF.

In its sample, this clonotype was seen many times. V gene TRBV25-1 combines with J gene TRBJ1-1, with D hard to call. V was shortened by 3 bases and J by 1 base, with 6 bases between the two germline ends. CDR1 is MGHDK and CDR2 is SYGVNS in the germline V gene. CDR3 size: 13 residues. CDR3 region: CASSDNGNTEAFF. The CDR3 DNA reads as TGTGCCAGCAGTGATAACGGGAACACTGAAGCTTTCTTT.

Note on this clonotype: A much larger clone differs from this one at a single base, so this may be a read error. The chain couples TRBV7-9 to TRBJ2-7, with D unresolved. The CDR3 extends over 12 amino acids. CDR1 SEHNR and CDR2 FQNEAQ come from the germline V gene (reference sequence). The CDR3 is CTSSELFDEQYF. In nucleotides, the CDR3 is TGTACCAGCAGCGAACTATTCGACGAGCAGTACTTC.

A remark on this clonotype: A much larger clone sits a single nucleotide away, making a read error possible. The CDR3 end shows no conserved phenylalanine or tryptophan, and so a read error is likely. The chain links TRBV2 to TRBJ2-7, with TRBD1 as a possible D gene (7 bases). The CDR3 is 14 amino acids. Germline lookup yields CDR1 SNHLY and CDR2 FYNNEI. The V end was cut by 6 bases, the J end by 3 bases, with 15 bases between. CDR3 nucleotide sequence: TGTGCCAGCAGATATGACCAGGGGGGCTACGAGCAGTACCTC. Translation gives CASRYDQGGYEQYL.

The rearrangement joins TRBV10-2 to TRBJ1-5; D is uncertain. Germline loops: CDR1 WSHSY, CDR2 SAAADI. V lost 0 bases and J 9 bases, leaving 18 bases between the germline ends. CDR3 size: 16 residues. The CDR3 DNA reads TGCGCCAGCAGTGAGTCGGCAAGGACCGCTGGTGGGCCCCAGCATTTT. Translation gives CASSESARTAGGPQHF.

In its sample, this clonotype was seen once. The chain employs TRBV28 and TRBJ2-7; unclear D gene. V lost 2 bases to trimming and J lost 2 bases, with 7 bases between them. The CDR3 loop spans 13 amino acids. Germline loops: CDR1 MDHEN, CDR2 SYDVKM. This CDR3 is CASSLPFPYEQYF. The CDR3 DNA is TGTGCCAGCAGTTTACCGTTTCCCTACGAGCAGTACTTC.

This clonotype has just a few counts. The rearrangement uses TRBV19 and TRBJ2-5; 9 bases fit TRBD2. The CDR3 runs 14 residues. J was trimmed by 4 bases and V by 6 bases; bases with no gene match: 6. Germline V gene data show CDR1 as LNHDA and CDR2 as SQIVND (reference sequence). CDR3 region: CASSLAGTRETQYF. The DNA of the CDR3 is TGTGCCAGTAGCCTAGCGGGAACACGAGAGACCCAGTACTTC.

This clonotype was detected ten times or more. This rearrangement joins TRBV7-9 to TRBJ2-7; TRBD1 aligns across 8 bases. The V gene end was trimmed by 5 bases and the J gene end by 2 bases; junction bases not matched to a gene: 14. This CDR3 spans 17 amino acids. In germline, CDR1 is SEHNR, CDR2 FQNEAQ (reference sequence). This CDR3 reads CASSHKGAVQGAYEQYF. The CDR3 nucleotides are TGTGCCAGCAGCCATAAGGGCGCTGTACAGGGGGCCTACGAGCAGTACTTC.